The next 20 T cell receptor beta chains were all read from a single sample in a study of T cells in Graves' hyperthyroidism and ophthalmopathy. RNA transcripts served as the template for amplifying TCR beta CDR3 regions. A first-round RT-PCR of the TCR CDR3 used the HTBI primer set. TCRdb fed the multiplex PCR reads into MiXCR, producing one record per CDR3 protein. The profile shows fewer than 650,000 distinct CDR3 sequences, over 12% of them singletons. The sample consisted of blood. These TCRs come from a young woman with Graves' ophthalmopathy.

Ten or more counts support this clonotype. The gene calls are TRBV11-2 and TRBJ2-3; D not certain. Trimming removed 2 bases from V and 0 bases from J, with 12 bases in between. The CDR3 consists of 16 residues. Germline CDR1 and CDR2: SGHAT and FQNNGV. For the CDR3, the DNA is TGTGCCAGCAGCTTATATGGAGCCCAGAGCACAGATACGCAGTATTTT. Its translation: CASSLYGAQSTDTQYF.

This clonotype has just a few counts. This chain links TRBV19 with TRBJ2-1, with D perhaps TRBD1 (6 bases). Trimming took off 4 bases at V and 0 bases at J, with 10 bases between the two ends. Germline V gives CDR1 LNHDA, CDR2 SQIVND (reference sequence). CDR3 length: 15 amino acids. DNA for the CDR3: TGTGCCAGTAGTACCTGGGACACCTCCTACAATGAGCAGTTCTTC. Protein product: CASSTWDTSYNEQFF. Drawing the rest from reference TRBV19 and TRBJ2-1, the complete variable domain is DGGITQSPKYLFRKEGQNVTLSCEQNLNHDAMYWYRQDPGQGLRLIYYSQIVNDFQKGDIAEGYSVSREKKESFPLTVTSAQKNPTAFYLCASSTWDTSYNEQFFGPGTRLTVL.

This clonotype was seen repeatedly, ten times or more. The genes are TRBV2 and TRBJ2-7, with 8 bases identical to TRBD1. Trimming took 8 bases from V and 2 from J; bases not matched to a gene: 14. The CDR3 extends over 16 amino acids. Germline assignment: CDR1 SNHLY and CDR2 FYNNEI. The DNA for the CDR3 is TGTGCCAGCTCAGGACCGGGACAGGTTACACCCTACGAGCAGTACTTC. Its protein is CASSGPGQVTPYEQYF.

Many counts were recorded for this clonotype. The gene calls are TRBV11-2 and TRBJ1-1; D call uncertain. The CDR3 sequence is 13 residues long. The germline V gene has CDR1 SGHAT and CDR2 FQNNGV. Trimming stripped 8 bases from V and 0 bases from J, with 10 bases between. The CDR3 sequence: CASAGALNTEAFF. As DNA, the CDR3 is TGTGCCAGCGCGGGCGCCTTGAACACTGAAGCTTTCTTT.

V is TRBV9 and J is TRBJ1-2, with D tentatively TRBD1 (6 bases). Trimming took off 2 bases at V and 0 bases at J, with 23 bases between the two ends. CDR3 length: 19 amino acids. CDR1 SGDLS and CDR2 YYNGEE come from the germline V gene. CDR3 loop: CASSVSAVGGGAANYGYTF. CDR3 coding DNA: TGTGCCAGCAGCGTTTCAGCCGTGGGAGGGGGGGCTGCTAACTATGGCTACACCTTC.

This chain uses TRBV12-3 or TRBV12-4 with TRBJ2-1, with D perhaps given as TRBD1 or TRBD2 (5 bases each). Trimming left V 6 bases short and J 6 bases short, with 18 bases between. This CDR3 has 15 amino acids. The DNA of the CDR3 is TGTGCCAGCAGCCCCCCCGGAGGCAGGGCCAATGAGCAGTTCTTC. This encodes CASSPPGGRANEQFF.

V gene TRBV4-2 combines with J gene TRBJ2-2; 7 nucleotides agree with TRBD2. The CDR3 length is 16 residues. Germline-derived CDR1 and CDR2 are LGHNA and YNFKEQ. V shed 4 bases, J shed 1 base, and the junction held 6 bases outside the gene matches. The CDR3: CASSRDGGRNTGELFF. The CDR3 nucleotides read TGTGCCAGCAGCCGAGACGGGGGGAGGAACACCGGGGAGCTGTTTTTT.

This clonotype was found many times. J is TRBJ1-1 and V is TRBV4-2, with D maybe TRBD1 (5 bases). Trimming pared 0 bases from V and 5 bases from J, leaving 10 bases between. Germline values: CDR1 LGHNA, CDR2 YNFKEQ. The CDR3 runs to 14 residues. The CDR3, as DNA: TGTGCCAGCAGCCAAGACCGGGGGTTTACTGAAGCTTTCTTT. It is translated as CASSQDRGFTEAFF.

This clonotype was observed many times. The CDR3 bases are TGTGCCAGCAGTGGGGGACCCCATGTTGACGAGCAGTACTTC. It translates to CASSGGPHVDEQYF. The J gene is TRBJ2-7, the V gene TRBV12-3 or TRBV12-4, with D perhaps TRBD1 or TRBD2 (5 bases each). The CDR3 length is 14 residues. V was clipped by 5 bases and J by 5 bases, with 16 bases between them.

This clonotype was recorded at least ten times. J is TRBJ2-7 and V is TRBV28; perhaps TRBD1 as D (6 bases). V shed 3 bases and J shed 3 bases, with 9 bases lying between them. Per germline, CDR1 MDHEN and CDR2 SYDVKM. The CDR3 has 13 amino acids. The CDR3 here is CASSLTGYYEQYF. For the CDR3, the DNA is TGTGCCAGCAGTTTGACAGGCTACTACGAGCAGTACTTC. Full variable domain (missing parts from reference TRBV28 and TRBJ2-7): DVKVTQSSRYLVKRTGEKVFLECVQDMDHENMFWYRQDPGLGLRLIYFSYDVKMKEKGDIPEGYSVSREKKERFSLILESASTNQTSMYLCASSLTGYYEQYFGPGTRLTVT.

Many counts were recorded for this clonotype. The chain joins TRBV30 to TRBJ2-7; TRBD1 agrees at 11 bases. The germline V gene has CDR1 GTSNPN and CDR2 SVGIG (reference sequence). The CDR3 spans 15 residues. With V trimmed by 2 bases and J by 0 bases, 3 bases remained unmatched. The CDR3 here is CAWSRDRGFSYEQYF. DNA for the CDR3: TGTGCCTGGAGTCGGGACAGGGGGTTCTCCTACGAGCAGTACTTC. The whole variable domain, filled in from reference TRBV30 and TRBJ2-7, reads SQTIHQWPATLVQPVGSPLSLECTVEGTSNPNLYWYRQAAGRGLQLLFYSVGIGQISSEVPQNLSASRPQDRQFILSSKKLLLSDSGFYLCAWSRDRGFSYEQYFGPGTRLTVT.

This clonotype was seen ten or more times. The chain combines TRBV28 with TRBJ1-2, with 10 bases that match TRBD1. J lost 5 bases, V lost 6 bases, and 6 bases had no gene match. The CDR3 has 14 residues. The germline gives CDR1 MDHEN, CDR2 SYDVKM. CDR3 nucleotides: TGTGCCAGCAGGACAGGGGGCGAGGGGTATGGCTACACCTTC. Its protein product is CASRTGGEGYGYTF.

The rearrangement links TRBV12-3 or TRBV12-4 to TRBJ2-1, with 8 positions matching TRBD1. The CDR3 is 15 amino acids. With 5 bases clipped from V and 2 bases from J, the junction kept 5 bases outside the gene matches. For the CDR3, the DNA is TGTGCCAGCAGTGTCAGGGGGCCTGCCTACAATGAGCAGTTCTTC. Its protein is CASSVRGPAYNEQFF.

This clonotype was observed at least ten times. The gene calls are TRBV3-1 and TRBJ1-2; 9 nucleotides agree with TRBD1. There are 16 residues in the CDR3. In germline, CDR1 is LGHDT, CDR2 YNNKEL (reference sequence). The ends lost 0 bases at V and 7 bases at J; junction bases unmatched: 9. The chain's CDR3 is CASSQERGQGTSGYTF. CDR3 DNA: TGTGCCAGCAGCCAAGAACGGGGACAGGGCACCTCTGGCTACACCTTC.

Remarks on this clonotype: A clone one base away is much larger, so this may be a read error. The chain has TRBV2 and TRBJ2-7, with 7 bases identical to TRBD2. This CDR3 comprises 16 residues. CDR1 is SNHLY and CDR2 is FYNNEI in the germline V gene. As DNA, the CDR3 is TGTGCCAGCAGGGAAGCTAGCGGAGCCGCCCCTTACGAGCAGTACTTC. Its translation: CASREASGAAPYEQYF.

This clonotype was observed many times. The chain employs TRBV27 and TRBJ2-7, with TRBD1 identical over 8 bases. With 6 bases clipped from V and 6 bases from J, the junction kept 4 bases outside the gene matches. The CDR3 runs to 12 residues. The germline CDR1 and CDR2 sequences are MNHEY and SMNVEV (reference sequence). The CDR3 nucleotides read TGTGCCAGCAGGACAGGGGACTTCGAGCAGTACTTC. Translated: CASRTGDFEQYF.

In this sample, this clonotype turned up many times. V is TRBV20-1 and J is TRBJ2-1, with 7 bases aligning to TRBD2. This CDR3 contains 18 residues. The germline CDR1 and CDR2 sequences are DFQATT and SNEGSKA (reference sequence). Losses at the gene ends were 1 base for V and 0 bases for J; bases not matched to a gene: 12. CDR3 region: CSARVWGRGSSSYNEQFF. The CDR3 DNA follows: TGCAGTGCTAGAGTCTGGGGGAGGGGCAGCAGCTCCTACAATGAGCAGTTCTTC.

J is TRBJ2-1 and V is TRBV29-1; a weak D match, TRBD2 (6 bases). The CDR3 covers 11 residues. Germline CDR1 is SQVTM and CDR2 is ANQGSEA. V shed 7 bases and J shed 9 bases, with 13 bases lying between them. The CDR3 region is CSATRSGEQFF. The CDR3, as DNA: TGCAGCGCCACCCGTAGCGGTGAGCAGTTCTTC.

This chain joins TRBV2 and TRBJ1-1; 7 nucleotides line up with TRBD1. Trimming took 6 bases from V and 4 from J; bases not matched to a gene: 8. This CDR3 contains 14 residues. CDR1 is SNHLY, CDR2 FYNNEI, per germline. The CDR3 DNA reads as TGTGCCAGCAGAGGTACAGGGGTTGGCACTGAAGCTTTCTTT. This encodes CASRGTGVGTEAFF.

Notes on this clonotype: A much more abundant neighbour one base away suggests this may be a read error. In nucleotides, the CDR3 is TGTGCCAGCTCCGCTCGGAGAGAGGACACCGAGGAGCTGTTTTTT. Protein: CASSARREDTEELFF. V usage is TRBV7-8 and J usage is TRBJ2-2; the D gene is possibly TRBD1 (5 bases). This CDR3 has 15 amino acids. Germline V gene sequence: CDR1 SGHVS, CDR2 FQNEAQ.